This TCR beta chain stems from a study of T cell changes during pregnancy in multiple sclerosis. Assay: immunoSEQ multiplex PCR; the TCRdb copy retains only in-frame clones and omits some. This sample has about 24,000 clones; around four fifths occur once, and the top ten carry less than 20%. The CDR3 covers 12 residues. Germline V gene data show CDR1 as MNHEY and CDR2 as SVGAGI. V was clipped by 6 bases and J by 7 bases, with 9 bases between them. This clone was recorded once. V and J are TRBV6-5 and TRBJ2-2, with D perhaps TRBD1 (6 bases). The sequence came from a female donor in good health, enrolled as a control in a pregnancy study. The source material was CD8+ T cells from peripheral blood mononuclear cells, sampled in the first trimester of pregnancy. CDR3 in amino acids: CASSSDSGELFF. The CDR3 DNA reads as TGTGCCAGCAGCTCGGACAGCGGGGAGCTGTTTTTT.